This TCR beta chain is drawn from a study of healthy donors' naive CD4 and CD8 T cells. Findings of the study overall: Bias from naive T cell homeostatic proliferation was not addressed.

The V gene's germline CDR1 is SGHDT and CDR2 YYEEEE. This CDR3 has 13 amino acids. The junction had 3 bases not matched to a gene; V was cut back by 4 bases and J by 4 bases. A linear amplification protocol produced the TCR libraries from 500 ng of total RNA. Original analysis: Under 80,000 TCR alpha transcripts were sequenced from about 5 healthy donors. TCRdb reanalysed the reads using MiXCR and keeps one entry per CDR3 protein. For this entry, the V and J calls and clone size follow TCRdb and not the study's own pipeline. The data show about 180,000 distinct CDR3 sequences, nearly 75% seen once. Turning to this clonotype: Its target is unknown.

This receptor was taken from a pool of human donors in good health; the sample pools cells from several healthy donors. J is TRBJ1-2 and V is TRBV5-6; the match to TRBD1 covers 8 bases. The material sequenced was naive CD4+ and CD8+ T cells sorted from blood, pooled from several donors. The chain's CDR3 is CASSGGQGYGYTF. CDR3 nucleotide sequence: TGTGCCAGCAGCGGTGGACAGGGCTATGGCTACACCTTC.